The 23 T cell receptor beta chains presented below share a single source sample, sequenced in a study of blood T cell repertoires in COVID-19. Using immunoSEQ multiplex PCR, the repertoire was profiled, and TCRdb retains in-frame clones only, with some absent. The profile shows around 23,000 clones, about two thirds of them singletons. What was sequenced was peripheral blood. Receptors were obtained from an elderly woman with acute or convalescent COVID-19.

CDR3 coding DNA: TGTGCCAGCTTGAGACACCTAGACCTAGCGGGAGGCAACGAGCAGTACTTC. It is translated as CASLRHLDLAGGNEQYF. The chain joins TRBV18 to TRBJ2-7; 11 bases match TRBD2. Germline lookup yields CDR1 KGHSH and CDR2 LQKENI. The trim removed 7 bases at V and 5 bases at J, leaving 16 bases unmatched. This CDR3 has 17 amino acids.

This chain links TRBV10-2 with TRBJ2-1; no clear D gene. Germline V gene lookup returns CDR1 WSHSY and CDR2 SAAADI. This CDR3 contains 13 residues. Trimming cost V 3 bases and J 2 bases, with 5 bases left between them. CDR3 DNA: TGCGCCAGCAGTGAAGAGCCCTACAATGAGCAGTTCTTC. Translation: CASSEEPYNEQFF.

This clone was found once. The rearrangement joins TRBV6-5 to TRBJ2-3; TRBD2 agrees at 8 bases. This CDR3 region has 15 residues. The ends lost 2 bases at V and 6 bases at J; junction bases unmatched: 7. The germline gives CDR1 MNHEY, CDR2 SVGAGI. The CDR3 sequence: CASSYGSGGADTQYF. DNA of the CDR3: TGTGCCAGCAGTTACGGGAGCGGGGGAGCGGATACGCAGTATTTT.

The CDR3 nucleotides are TGTGCCAGCAGCTTAGCGGCCCAGGGTAGCGGGAGTGTTAATGAGCAGTTCTTC. It codes for CASSLAAQGSGSVNEQFF. The rearrangement links TRBV7-6 to TRBJ2-1, with 9 bases lining up with TRBD2. Germline loops: CDR1 SGHVS, CDR2 FNYEAQ. The CDR3 length is 18 residues. The trim removed 0 bases at V and 7 bases at J, leaving 13 bases unmatched.

This chain links TRBV15 with TRBJ2-1; D perhaps matches TRBD2 (7 bases). V gave up 3 bases and J gave up 6 bases, with 15 bases separating them. Per the germline V gene, CDR1 is LNHNV and CDR2 is YYDKDF (reference sequence). This CDR3 contains 15 residues. As DNA, the CDR3 is TGTGCCACCAGCAGGTGGTGGGGGGGGCGCAATGAGCAGTTCTTC. This codes for CATSRWWGGRNEQFF.

This sequence joins TRBV6-5 and TRBJ1-4; unclear D gene. Trimming took off 8 bases at V and 7 bases at J, with 20 bases between the two ends. The CDR3 is 15 residues long. Germline assignment: CDR1 MNHEY and CDR2 SVGAGI. The CDR3 region has the DNA TGTGCCAGCGGTCGGGGAGGGCCTACACCTGAAAAACTGTTTTTT. Translated, it gives CASGRGGPTPEKLFF.

The V gene is TRBV12-5, the J gene TRBJ1-5; D is undetermined. V dropped 3 bases and J dropped 7 bases, with 7 bases sitting between them. CDR3 length: 12 residues. CDR1 is LGHNT, CDR2 FRNRAP, per germline. Here the CDR3 reads CASGLAHQPQHF. The CDR3 coding sequence is TGTGCTAGTGGTTTAGCCCACCAGCCCCAGCATTTT.

The J gene is TRBJ1-1, the V gene TRBV7-9; 9 bases agree with TRBD1. The CDR3 has 13 residues. After removal of 3 bases from V and 5 bases from J, the junction contained 1 base not matched to a gene. From germline, CDR1 is SEHNR and CDR2 FQNEAQ (reference sequence). The CDR3 here is CASSLTGGTEAFF. CDR3 in DNA: TGTGCCAGCAGCTTGACAGGGGGGACTGAAGCTTTCTTT. The variable domain in full, with the rest retrieved from reference TRBV7-9 and TRBJ1-1, is DTGVSQNPRHKITKRGQNVTFRCDPISEHNRLYWYRQTLGQGPEFLTYFQNEAQLEKSRLLSDRFSAERPKGSFSTLEIQRTEQGDSAMYLCASSLTGGTEAFFGQGTRLTVV.

The rearrangement uses TRBV20-1 and TRBJ1-5; D gene ambiguous. This CDR3 is built from 15 residues. V lost 3 bases to trimming and J lost 9 bases, with 21 bases between them. Germline values: CDR1 DFQATT, CDR2 SNEGSKA (reference sequence). CDR3 coding DNA: TGCAGTGCTAGTCAGGAGGCGGCTGAAATGGCGCCCCAGCATTTT. Translated: CSASQEAAEMAPQHF.

This chain connects TRBV3-1 (or the pseudogene TRBV3-2) to TRBJ2-1; TRBD1 matches at 7 bases. From germline, CDR1 is LGHDT and CDR2 YNNKEL (reference sequence). The CDR3 loop spans 15 amino acids. Trimming cost V 1 base and J 12 bases; bases outside gene matches: 12. This CDR3 reads CASSQAATGPLVQFF. The CDR3 DNA follows: TGTGCCAGCAGCCAAGCCGCGACAGGGCCGTTGGTGCAGTTCTTC.

This clone came up a few times. The V gene is TRBV19, the J gene TRBJ1-1; D is undetermined. This CDR3 is 13 amino acids long. Germline V gene data show CDR1 as LNHDA and CDR2 as SQIVND (reference sequence). Deletions cut 7 bases from V and 2 bases from J, with 11 bases between. CDR3 nucleotides: TGTGCCAGTAACTCGGGTTATAACACTGAAGCTTTCTTT. Encoded protein: CASNSGYNTEAFF. The complete variable domain, with remaining parts taken from reference TRBV19 and TRBJ1-1, reads DGGITQSPKYLFRKEGQNVTLSCEQNLNHDAMYWYRQDPGQGLRLIYYSQIVNDFQKGDIAEGYSVSREKKESFPLTVTSAQKNPTAFYLCASNSGYNTEAFFGQGTRLTVV.

The chain uses TRBV5-1 and TRBJ2-2, with 13 positions matching TRBD2. Trimming removed 0 bases from V and 4 bases from J; junction bases left unmatched: 3. This CDR3 region has 17 residues. Germline CDR1 and CDR2: SGHRS and YFSETQ. The CDR3 region is CASSLVGLAGRTGELFF. In DNA form, the CDR3 reads TGCGCCAGCAGCTTGGTGGGACTAGCGGGGCGCACCGGGGAGCTGTTTTTT. Drawing the rest from reference TRBV5-1 and TRBJ2-2, the complete variable domain is KAGVTQTPRYLIKTRGQQVTLSCSPISGHRSVSWYQQTPGQGLQFLFEYFSETQRNKGNFPGRFSGRQFSNSRSEMNVSTLELGDSALYLCASSLVGLAGRTGELFFGEGSRLTVL.

The chain joins TRBV5-4 to TRBJ2-1, with TRBD2 matching 9 bases. Germline trimming cut 3 bases from V and 4 bases from J; bases unmatched to any gene: 5. CDR3 size: 15 residues. The germline gives CDR1 SGHNT, CDR2 YYREEE (reference sequence). CDR3 residues: CASSWRLAAYNEQFF. The CDR3 DNA sequence: TGTGCCAGCAGCTGGCGACTAGCGGCTTACAATGAGCAGTTCTTC.

The chain is built from TRBV21-1 and TRBJ2-7; the table's D call, TRBD1, was not checked against the DNA. TRBV21-1 is a recognized pseudogene. The CDR3 is 14 amino acids. The CDR3 spells CASSNRGGRVEQYF. The CDR3 bases are TGTGCCAGCAGCAACCGAGGGGGACGGGTTGAGCAGTACTTC.

The chain joins TRBV3-1 (or the pseudogene TRBV3-2) to TRBJ1-2; 9 nucleotides agree with TRBD1. The CDR3 has 14 amino acids. Unmatched junction bases numbered 7, after V lost 4 bases and J lost 7 bases. CDR1 LGHDT and CDR2 YNNKEL come from the germline V gene (reference sequence). CDR3 in amino acids: CASSRGGQGSGYTF. In DNA, the CDR3 is TGTGCCAGCAGCCGGGGGGGACAGGGAAGTGGCTACACCTTC.

This clone was picked up a small number of times. The chain couples TRBV4-3 to TRBJ2-3, with 8 positions matching TRBD1. Germline CDR1 LGHNA, CDR2 YSLEER. J gave up 3 bases and V 4 bases, and 6 bases lay outside the gene matches. The CDR3 is 15 amino acids. The CDR3 DNA reads TGCGCCAGCAGCCTCCAGGGGGCGACGACAGATACGCAGTATTTT. Translated, it gives CASSLQGATTDTQYF.

The J gene is TRBJ1-6, the V gene TRBV9, with D perhaps matching TRBD1 (5 bases). Germline lookup yields CDR1 SGDLS and CDR2 YYNGEE. CDR3 size: 14 residues. V gave up 4 bases and J gave up 7 bases, with 12 bases separating them. Written as DNA, the CDR3 is TGTGCCAGCAGCCCCAGGGTTGGAAATTCACCCCTCCACTTT. Translation gives CASSPRVGNSPLHF.

This clone was recorded only once. The V and J genes are TRBV29-1 and TRBJ1-5; 9 positions agree with TRBD1. The ends lost 7 bases at V and 6 bases at J; junction bases unmatched: 7. Per germline, CDR1 SQVTM and CDR2 ANQGSEA. The CDR3 length is 13 residues. CDR3 nucleotides: TGCAGCGCACTACAGGGGGCAGGTCAGCCCCAGCATTTT. Protein product: CSALQGAGQPQHF.

This rearrangement joins TRBV5-1 to TRBJ2-2, with 7 bases that match TRBD1. The V gene's germline CDR1 is SGHRS and CDR2 YFSETQ. V gave up 4 bases and J gave up 0 bases; unmatched junction bases: 3. The CDR3 runs to 15 residues. The CDR3 region has the DNA TGCGCCAGCAGCCAAGACAGGGCGAACACCGGGGAGCTGTTTTTT. Protein product: CASSQDRANTGELFF.

The chain combines TRBV27 with TRBJ1-3; D is ambiguous. V shed 5 bases and J shed 3 bases, with 11 bases lying between them. The CDR3 sequence is 14 residues long. Germline V gives CDR1 MNHEY, CDR2 SMNVEV (reference sequence). This CDR3 reads CASSPSRNGNTIYF. In DNA form, the CDR3 reads TGTGCCAGCAGTCCCTCGAGAAATGGAAACACCATATATTTT.

The chain uses TRBV6-5 and TRBJ2-7, with TRBD1 identical over 7 bases. CDR3 length equals 14 residues. CDR1 MNHEY and CDR2 SVGAGI come from the germline V gene. Trimming removed 2 bases from V and 3 bases from J; junction bases left unmatched: 4. In nucleotides, the CDR3 is TGTGCCAGCAGTTACACCCCAGGGGGCTACGAGCAGTACTTC. Translation: CASSYTPGGYEQYF.

The chain uses TRBV19 and TRBJ2-1, with TRBD1 as a possible D gene (6 bases). CDR3 length equals 18 residues. Germline lookup yields CDR1 LNHDA and CDR2 SQIVND (reference sequence). V lost 7 bases and J 8 bases, leaving 30 bases between the germline ends. The CDR3 is CASTEQHGRDISDHEQFF. The CDR3 coding sequence is TGTGCCAGTACCGAGCAACACGGCCGGGACATCTCTGATCATGAGCAGTTCTTC.

This clone was counted only a few times. The chain is built from TRBV19 and TRBJ2-7, with a possible D match to TRBD2 (6 bases). V lost 7 bases and J 3 bases, leaving 13 bases between the germline ends. Germline-derived CDR1 and CDR2 are LNHDA and SQIVND (reference sequence). CDR3 length equals 13 residues. The DNA of the CDR3 is TGTGCCAGTAAGGGGACTGATTACTACGAGCAGTACTTC. This codes for CASKGTDYYEQYF. The full variable domain, completed using reference TRBV19 and TRBJ2-7, is DGGITQSPKYLFRKEGQNVTLSCEQNLNHDAMYWYRQDPGQGLRLIYYSQIVNDFQKGDIAEGYSVSREKKESFPLTVTSAQKNPTAFYLCASKGTDYYEQYFGPGTRLTVT.